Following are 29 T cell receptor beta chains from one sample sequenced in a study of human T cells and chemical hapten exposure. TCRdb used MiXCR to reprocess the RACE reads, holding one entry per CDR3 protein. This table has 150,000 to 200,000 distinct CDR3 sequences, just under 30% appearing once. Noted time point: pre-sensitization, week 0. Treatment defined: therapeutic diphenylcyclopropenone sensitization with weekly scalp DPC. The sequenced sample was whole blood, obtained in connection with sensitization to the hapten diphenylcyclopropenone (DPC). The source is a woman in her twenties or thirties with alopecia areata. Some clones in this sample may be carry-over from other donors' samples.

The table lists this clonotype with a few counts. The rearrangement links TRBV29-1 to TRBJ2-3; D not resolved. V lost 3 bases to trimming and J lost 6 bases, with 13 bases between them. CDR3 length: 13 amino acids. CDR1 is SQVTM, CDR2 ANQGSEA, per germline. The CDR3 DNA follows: TGCAGCGTTGATAGAAGGGCTAGTGATACGCAGTATTTT. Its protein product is CSVDRRASDTQYF.

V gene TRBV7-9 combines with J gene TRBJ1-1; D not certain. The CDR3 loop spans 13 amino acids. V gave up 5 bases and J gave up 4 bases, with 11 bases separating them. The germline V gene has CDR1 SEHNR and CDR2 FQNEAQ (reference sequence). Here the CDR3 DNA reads TGTGCCAGCAGCCTTACGAGTCTCACTGAAGCTTTCTTT. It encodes CASSLTSLTEAFF.

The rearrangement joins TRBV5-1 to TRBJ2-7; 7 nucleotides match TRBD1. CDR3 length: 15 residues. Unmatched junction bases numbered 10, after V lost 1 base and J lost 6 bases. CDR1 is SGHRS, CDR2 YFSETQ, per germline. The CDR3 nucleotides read TGCGCCAGCAGCTTGAAGGGGGCCGCGGCCTTCGAGCAGTACTTC. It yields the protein CASSLKGAAAFEQYF.

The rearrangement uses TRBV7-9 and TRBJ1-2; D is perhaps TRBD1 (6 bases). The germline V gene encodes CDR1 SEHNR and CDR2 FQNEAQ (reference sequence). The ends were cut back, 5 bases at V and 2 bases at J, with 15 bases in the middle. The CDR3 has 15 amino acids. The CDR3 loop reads CASSHQRGANYGYTF. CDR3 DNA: TGTGCCAGCAGCCATCAGAGGGGGGCGAACTATGGCTACACCTTC.

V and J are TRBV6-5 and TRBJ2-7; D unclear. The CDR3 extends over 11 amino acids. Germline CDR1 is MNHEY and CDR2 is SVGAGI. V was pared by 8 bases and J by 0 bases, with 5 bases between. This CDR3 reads CASRNSYEQYF. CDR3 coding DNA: TGTGCCAGCCGGAACTCCTACGAGCAGTACTTC.

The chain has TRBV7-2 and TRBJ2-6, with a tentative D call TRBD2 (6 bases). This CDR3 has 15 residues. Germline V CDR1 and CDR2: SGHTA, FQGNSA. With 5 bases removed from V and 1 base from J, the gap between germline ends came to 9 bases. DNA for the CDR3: TGTGCCAGCAGCCGGGGGTTATCTGGGGCCAACGTCCTGACTTTC. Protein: CASSRGLSGANVLTF. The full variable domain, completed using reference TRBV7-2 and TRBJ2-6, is GAGVSQSPSNKVTEKGKDVELRCDPISGHTALYWYRQSLGQGLEFLIYFQGNSAPDKSGLPSDRFSAERTGGSVSTLTIQRTQQEDSAVYLCASSRGLSGANVLTFGAGSRLTVL.

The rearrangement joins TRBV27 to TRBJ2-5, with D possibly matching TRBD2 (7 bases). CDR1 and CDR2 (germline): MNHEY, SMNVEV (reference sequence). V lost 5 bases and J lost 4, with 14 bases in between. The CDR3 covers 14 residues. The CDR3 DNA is TGTGCCAGCAGTCCCACGGCGGGGGCAGAGACCCAGTACTTC. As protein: CASSPTAGAETQYF.

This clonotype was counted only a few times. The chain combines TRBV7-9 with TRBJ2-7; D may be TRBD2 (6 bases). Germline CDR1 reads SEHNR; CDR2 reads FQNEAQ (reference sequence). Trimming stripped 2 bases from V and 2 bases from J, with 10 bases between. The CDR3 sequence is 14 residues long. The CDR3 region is CASSLPGDTYEQYF. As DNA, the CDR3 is TGTGCCAGCAGCTTACCGGGGGATACCTACGAGCAGTACTTC.

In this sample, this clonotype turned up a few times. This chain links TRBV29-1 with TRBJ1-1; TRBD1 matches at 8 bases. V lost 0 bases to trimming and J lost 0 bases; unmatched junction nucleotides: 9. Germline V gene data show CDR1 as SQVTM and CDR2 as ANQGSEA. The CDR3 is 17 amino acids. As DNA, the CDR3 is TGCAGCGTTGAAGAGGGAACAGGGGGAACTATGAACACTGAAGCTTTCTTT. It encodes CSVEEGTGGTMNTEAFF.

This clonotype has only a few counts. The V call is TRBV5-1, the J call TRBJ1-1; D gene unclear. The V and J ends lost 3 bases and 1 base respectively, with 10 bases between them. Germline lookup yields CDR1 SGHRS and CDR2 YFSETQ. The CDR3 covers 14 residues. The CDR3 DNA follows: TGCGCCAGCAGCTCCGCCGCCGGGAACACTGAAGCTTTCTTT. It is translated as CASSSAAGNTEAFF.

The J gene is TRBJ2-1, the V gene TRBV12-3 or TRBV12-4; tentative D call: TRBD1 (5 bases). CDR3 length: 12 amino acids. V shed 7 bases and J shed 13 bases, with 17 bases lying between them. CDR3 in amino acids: CASTLGPGNQFF. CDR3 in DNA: TGTGCCAGCACCTTGGGGCCCGGTAATCAGTTCTTC.

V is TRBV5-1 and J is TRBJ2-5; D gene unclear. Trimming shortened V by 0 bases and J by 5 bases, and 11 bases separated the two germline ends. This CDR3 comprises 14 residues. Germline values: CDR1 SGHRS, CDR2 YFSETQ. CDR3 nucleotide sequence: TGCGCCAGCAGCTTGGAAAACTGGTTGGAGACCCAGTACTTC. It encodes CASSLENWLETQYF.

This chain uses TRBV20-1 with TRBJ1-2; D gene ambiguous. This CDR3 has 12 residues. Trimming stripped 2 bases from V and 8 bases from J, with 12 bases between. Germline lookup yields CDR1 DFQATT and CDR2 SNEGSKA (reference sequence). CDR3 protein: CSARPDTYGYTF. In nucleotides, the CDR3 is TGCAGTGCTAGACCCGACACGTACGGCTACACCTTC.

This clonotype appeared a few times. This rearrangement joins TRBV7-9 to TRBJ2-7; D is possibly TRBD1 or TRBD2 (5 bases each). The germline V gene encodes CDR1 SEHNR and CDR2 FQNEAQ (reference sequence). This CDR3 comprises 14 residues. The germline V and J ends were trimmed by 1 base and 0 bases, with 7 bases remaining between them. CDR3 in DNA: TGTGCCAGCAGCTTAGTTGGGACCTCCTACGAGCAGTACTTC. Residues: CASSLVGTSYEQYF.

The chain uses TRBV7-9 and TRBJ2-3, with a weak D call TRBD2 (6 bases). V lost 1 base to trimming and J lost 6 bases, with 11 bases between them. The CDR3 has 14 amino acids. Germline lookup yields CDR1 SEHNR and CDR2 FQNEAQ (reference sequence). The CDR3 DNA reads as TGTGCCAGCAGCTTAGGGGACTGGAGCGATACGCAGTATTTT. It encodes CASSLGDWSDTQYF. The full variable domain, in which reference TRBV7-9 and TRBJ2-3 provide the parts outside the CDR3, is DTGVSQNPRHKITKRGQNVTFRCDPISEHNRLYWYRQTLGQGPEFLTYFQNEAQLEKSRLLSDRFSAERPKGSFSTLEIQRTEQGDSAMYLCASSLGDWSDTQYFGPGTRLTVL.

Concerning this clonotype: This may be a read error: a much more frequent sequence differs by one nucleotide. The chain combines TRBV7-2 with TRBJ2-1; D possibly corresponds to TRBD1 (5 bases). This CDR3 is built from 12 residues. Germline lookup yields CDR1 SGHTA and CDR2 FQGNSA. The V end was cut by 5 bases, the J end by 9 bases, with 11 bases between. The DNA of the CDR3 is TGTACCAGCAGCATGTGGGGCGGTGAGCAGTTCTTC. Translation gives CTSSMWGGEQFF. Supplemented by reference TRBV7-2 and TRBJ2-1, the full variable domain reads GAGVSQSPSNKVTEKGKDVELRCDPISGHTALYWYRQSLGQGLEFLIYFQGNSAPDKSGLPSDRFSAERTGGSVSTLTIQRTQQEDSAVYLCTSSMWGGEQFFGPGTRLTVL.

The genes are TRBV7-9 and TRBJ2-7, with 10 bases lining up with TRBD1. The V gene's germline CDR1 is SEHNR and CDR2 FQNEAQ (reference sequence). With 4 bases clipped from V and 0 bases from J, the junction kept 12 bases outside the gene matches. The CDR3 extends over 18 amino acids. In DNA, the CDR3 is TGTGCCAGCAGCTCCGGGACAGGGGACATAACCAGCTCCTACGAGCAGTACTTC. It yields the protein CASSSGTGDITSSYEQYF.

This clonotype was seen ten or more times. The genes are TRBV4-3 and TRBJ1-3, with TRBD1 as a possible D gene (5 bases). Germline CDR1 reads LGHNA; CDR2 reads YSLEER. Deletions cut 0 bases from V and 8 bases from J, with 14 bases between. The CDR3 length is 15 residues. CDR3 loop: CASSQEDRRVDTIYF. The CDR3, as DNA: TGCGCCAGCAGCCAAGAAGATCGCAGGGTGGACACCATATATTTT.

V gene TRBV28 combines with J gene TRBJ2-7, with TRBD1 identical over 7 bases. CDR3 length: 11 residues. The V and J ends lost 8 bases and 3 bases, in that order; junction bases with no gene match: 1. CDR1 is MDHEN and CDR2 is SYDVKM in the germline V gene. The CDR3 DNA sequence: TGTGCCAGCGGGGACAGCTACGAGCAGTACTTC. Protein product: CASGDSYEQYF.

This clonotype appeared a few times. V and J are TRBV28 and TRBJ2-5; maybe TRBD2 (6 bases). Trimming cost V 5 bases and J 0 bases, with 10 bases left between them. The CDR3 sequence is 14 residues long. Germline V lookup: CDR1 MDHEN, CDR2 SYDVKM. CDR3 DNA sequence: TGTGCCAGCAGTCCCCGGGAGTACCAAGAGACCCAGTACTTC. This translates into CASSPREYQETQYF.

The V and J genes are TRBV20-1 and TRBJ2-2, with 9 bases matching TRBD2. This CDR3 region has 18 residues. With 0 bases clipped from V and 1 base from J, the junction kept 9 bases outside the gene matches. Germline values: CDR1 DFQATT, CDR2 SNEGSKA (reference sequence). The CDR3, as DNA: TGCAGTGCTAGAGAGGGGCGGCTAGCGGGATGGAACACCGGGGAGCTGTTTTTT. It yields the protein CSAREGRLAGWNTGELFF.

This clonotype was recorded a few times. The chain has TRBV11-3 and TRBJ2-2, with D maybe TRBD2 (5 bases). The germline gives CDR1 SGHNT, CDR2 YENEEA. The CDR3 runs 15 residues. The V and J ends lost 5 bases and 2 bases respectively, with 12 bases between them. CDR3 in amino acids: CASSRGLINTGELFF. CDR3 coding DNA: TGTGCCAGCAGCCGAGGACTGATAAACACCGGGGAGCTGTTTTTT.

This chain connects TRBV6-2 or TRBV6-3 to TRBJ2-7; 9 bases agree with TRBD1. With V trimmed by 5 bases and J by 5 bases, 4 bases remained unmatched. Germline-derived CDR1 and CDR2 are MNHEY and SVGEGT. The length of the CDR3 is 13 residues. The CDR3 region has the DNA TGTGCCAGCAGTGGGGACAGGGTGAACGAGCAGTACTTC. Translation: CASSGDRVNEQYF.

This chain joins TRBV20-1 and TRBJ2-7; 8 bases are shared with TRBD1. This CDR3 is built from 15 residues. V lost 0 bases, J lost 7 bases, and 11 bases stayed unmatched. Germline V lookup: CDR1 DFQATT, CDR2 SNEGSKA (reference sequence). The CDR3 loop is CSARDLQGVRWEQYF. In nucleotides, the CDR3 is TGCAGTGCTAGAGATTTACAGGGGGTTAGGTGGGAGCAGTACTTC.

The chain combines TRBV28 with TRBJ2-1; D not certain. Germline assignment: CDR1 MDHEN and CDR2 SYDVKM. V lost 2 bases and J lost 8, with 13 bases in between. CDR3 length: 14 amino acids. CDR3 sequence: CASSLTEKRDEQFF. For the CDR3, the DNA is TGTGCCAGCAGTTTAACGGAAAAACGCGATGAGCAGTTCTTC.

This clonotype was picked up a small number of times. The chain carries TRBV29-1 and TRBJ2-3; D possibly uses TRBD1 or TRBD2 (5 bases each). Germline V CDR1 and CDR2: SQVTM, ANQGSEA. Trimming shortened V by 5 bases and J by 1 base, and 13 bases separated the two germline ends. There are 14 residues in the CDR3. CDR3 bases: TGCAGCGTTCCCGTCGGGACCCGCACAGATACGCAGTATTTT. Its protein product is CSVPVGTRTDTQYF.

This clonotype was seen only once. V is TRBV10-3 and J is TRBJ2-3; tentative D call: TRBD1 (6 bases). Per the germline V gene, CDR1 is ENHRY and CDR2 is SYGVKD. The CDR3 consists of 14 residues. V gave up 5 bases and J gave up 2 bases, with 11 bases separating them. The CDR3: CAISRTENTDTQYF. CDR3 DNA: TGTGCCATCAGTCGGACAGAAAACACAGATACGCAGTATTTT.

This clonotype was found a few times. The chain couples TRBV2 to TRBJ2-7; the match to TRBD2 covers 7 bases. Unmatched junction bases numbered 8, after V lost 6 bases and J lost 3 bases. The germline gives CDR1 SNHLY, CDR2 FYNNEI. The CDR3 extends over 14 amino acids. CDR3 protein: CASRRTRSFYEQYF. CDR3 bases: TGTGCCAGCAGGAGGACTAGGAGTTTCTACGAGCAGTACTTC.

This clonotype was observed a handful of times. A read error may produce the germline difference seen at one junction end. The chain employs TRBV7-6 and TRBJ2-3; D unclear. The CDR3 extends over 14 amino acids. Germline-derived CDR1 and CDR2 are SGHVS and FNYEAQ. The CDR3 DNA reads TGTGCCAGCAGCTTAGATGGAATCTATCCCCCTTCGGATTTT. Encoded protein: CASSLDGIYPPSDF.